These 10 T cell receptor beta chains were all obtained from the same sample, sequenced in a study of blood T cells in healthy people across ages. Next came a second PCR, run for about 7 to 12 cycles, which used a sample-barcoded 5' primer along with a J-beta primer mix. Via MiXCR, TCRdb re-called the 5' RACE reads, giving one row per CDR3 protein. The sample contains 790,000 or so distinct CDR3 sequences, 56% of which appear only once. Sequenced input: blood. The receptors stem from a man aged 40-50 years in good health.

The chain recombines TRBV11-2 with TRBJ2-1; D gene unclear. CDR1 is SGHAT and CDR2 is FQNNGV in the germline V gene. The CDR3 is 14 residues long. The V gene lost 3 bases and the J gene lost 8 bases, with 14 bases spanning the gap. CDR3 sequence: CASSFSRPRYEQFF. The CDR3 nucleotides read TGTGCCAGCAGCTTTTCCAGGCCCCGGTATGAGCAGTTCTTC. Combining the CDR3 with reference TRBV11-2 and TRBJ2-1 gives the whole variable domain EAGVAQSPRYKIIEKRQSVAFWCNPISGHATLYWYQQILGQGPKLLIQFQNNGVVDDSQLPKDRFSAERLKGVDSTLKIQPAKLEDSAVYLCASSFSRPRYEQFFGPGTRLTVL.

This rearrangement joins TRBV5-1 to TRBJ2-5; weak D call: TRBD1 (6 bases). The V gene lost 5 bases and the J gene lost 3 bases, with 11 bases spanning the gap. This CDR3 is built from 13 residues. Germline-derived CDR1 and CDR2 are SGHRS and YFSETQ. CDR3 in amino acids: CASRAAGEETQYF. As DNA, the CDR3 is TGCGCCAGCAGAGCAGCAGGGGAAGAGACCCAGTACTTC.

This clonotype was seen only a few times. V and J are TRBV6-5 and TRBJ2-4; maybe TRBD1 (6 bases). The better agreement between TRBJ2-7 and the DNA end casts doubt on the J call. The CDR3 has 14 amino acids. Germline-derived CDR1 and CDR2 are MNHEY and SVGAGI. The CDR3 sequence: CASSQGRGDHEQYF. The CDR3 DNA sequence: TGTGCCAGCAGTCAGGGGAGAGGGGACCACGAGCAGTACTTC.

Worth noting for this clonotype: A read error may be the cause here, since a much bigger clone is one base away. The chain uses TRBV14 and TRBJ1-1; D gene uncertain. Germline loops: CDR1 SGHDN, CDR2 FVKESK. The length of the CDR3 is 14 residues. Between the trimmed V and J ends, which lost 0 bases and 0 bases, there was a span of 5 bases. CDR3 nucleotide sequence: TGTGCCAGCAGCCAAGACACAGTGAACACTGAAGCTTTCTTT. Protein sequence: CASSQDTVNTEAFF.

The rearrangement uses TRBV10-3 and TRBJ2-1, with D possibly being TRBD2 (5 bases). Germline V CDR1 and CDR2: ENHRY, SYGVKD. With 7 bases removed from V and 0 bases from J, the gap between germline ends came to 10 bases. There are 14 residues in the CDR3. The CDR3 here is CAIMRESSYNEQFF. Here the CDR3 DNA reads TGTGCCATCATGAGGGAAAGCTCCTACAATGAGCAGTTCTTC.

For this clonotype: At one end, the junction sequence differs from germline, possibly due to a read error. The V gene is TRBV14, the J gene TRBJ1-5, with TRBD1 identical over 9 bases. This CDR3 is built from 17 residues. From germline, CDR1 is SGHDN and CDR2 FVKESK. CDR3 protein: CTSSQSRRTGARQPQHF. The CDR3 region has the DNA TGTACCAGCAGCCAAAGCCGCCGGACAGGGGCGCGGCAGCCCCAGCATTTT.

The CDR3 loop reads CSASFSRGFAETQYF. The DNA of the CDR3 is TGCAGTGCTAGTTTTTCCCGGGGATTTGCGGAGACCCAGTACTTC. The chain combines TRBV20-1 with TRBJ2-5; TRBD2 might be the D (5 bases). Germline lookup yields CDR1 DFQATT and CDR2 SNEGSKA (reference sequence). V was shortened by 3 bases and J by 5 bases, with 19 bases between the two germline ends. The CDR3 consists of 15 residues.

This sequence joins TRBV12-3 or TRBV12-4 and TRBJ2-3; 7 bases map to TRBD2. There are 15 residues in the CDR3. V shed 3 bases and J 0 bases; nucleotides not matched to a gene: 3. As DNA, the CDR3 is TGTGCCAGCAGTTTTTGGGGGGGTAGCACAGATACGCAGTATTTT. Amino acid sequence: CASSFWGGSTDTQYF.

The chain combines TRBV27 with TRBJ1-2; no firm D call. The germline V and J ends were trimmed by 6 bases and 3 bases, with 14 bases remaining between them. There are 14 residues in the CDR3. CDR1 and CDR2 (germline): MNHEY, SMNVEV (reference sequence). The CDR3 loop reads CASRSRRTDYGYTF. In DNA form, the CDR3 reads TGTGCCAGCAGGTCAAGGAGAACCGACTATGGCTACACCTTC.

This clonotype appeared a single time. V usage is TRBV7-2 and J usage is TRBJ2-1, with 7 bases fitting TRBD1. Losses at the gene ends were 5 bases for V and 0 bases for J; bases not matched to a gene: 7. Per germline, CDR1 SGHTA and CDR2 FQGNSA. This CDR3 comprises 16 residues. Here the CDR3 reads CASSPGTVSSYNEQFF. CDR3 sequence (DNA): TGTGCCAGCAGCCCCGGGACAGTGAGCTCCTACAATGAGCAGTTCTTC.